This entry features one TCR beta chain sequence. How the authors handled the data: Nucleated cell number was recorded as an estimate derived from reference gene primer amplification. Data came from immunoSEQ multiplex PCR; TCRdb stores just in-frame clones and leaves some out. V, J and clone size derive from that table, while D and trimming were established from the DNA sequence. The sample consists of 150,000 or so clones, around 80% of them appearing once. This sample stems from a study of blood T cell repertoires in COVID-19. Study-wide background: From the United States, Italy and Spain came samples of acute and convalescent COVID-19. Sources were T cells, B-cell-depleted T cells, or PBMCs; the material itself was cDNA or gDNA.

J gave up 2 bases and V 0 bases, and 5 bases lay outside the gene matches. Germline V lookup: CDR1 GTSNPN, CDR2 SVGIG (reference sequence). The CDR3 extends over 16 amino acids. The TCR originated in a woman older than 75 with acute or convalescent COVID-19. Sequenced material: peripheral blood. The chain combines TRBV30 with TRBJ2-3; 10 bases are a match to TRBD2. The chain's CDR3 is CAWSVLLAGFTDTQYF. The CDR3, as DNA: TGTGCCTGGAGTGTACTACTAGCGGGGTTCACAGATACGCAGTATTTT.